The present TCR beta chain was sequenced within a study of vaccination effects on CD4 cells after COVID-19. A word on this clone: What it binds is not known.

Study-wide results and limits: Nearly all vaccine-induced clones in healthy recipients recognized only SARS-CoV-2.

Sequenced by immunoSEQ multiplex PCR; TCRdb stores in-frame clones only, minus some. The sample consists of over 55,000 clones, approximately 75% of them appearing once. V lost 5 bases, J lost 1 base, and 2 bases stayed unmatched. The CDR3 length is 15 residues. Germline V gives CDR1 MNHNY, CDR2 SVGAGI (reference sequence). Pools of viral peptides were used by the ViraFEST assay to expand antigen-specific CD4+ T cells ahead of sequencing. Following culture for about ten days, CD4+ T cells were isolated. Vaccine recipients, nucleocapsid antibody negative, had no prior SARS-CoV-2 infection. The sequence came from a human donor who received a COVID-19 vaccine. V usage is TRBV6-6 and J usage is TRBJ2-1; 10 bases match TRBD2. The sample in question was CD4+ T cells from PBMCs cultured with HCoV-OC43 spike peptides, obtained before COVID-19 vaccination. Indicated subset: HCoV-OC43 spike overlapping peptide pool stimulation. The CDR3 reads CASSTLAGSYNEQFF. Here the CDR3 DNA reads TGTGCCAGCAGTACACTAGCGGGGTCCTACAATGAGCAGTTCTTC.